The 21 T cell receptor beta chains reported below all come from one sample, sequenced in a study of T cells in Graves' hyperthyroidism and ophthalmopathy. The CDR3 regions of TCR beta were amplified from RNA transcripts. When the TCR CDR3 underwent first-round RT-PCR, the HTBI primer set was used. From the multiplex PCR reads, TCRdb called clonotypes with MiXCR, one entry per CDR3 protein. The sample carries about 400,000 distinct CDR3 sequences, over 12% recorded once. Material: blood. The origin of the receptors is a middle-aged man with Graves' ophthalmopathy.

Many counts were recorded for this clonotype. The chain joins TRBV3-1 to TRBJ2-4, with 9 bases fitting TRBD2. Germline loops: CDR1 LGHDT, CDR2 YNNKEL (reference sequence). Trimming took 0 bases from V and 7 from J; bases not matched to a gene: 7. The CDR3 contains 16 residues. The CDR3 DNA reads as TGTGCCAGCAGCCAAGATTCAGCGGGAGGCTTGAACATTCAGTACTTC. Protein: CASSQDSAGGLNIQYF.

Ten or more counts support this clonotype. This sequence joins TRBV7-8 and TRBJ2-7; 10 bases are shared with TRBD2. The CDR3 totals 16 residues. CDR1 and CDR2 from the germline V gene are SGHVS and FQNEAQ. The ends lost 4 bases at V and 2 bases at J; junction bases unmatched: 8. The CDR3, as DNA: TGTGCCAGCAGCTCTTATACTAGCGGGGCGCCCTACGAGCAGTACTTC. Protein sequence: CASSSYTSGAPYEQYF.

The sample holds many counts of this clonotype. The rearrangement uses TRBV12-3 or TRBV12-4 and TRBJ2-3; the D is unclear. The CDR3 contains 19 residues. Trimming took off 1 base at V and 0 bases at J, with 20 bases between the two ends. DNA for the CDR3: TGTGCCAGCAGTTTAGTCCCACACTTTGGCAGCCGAAGCACAGATACGCAGTATTTT. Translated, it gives CASSLVPHFGSRSTDTQYF.

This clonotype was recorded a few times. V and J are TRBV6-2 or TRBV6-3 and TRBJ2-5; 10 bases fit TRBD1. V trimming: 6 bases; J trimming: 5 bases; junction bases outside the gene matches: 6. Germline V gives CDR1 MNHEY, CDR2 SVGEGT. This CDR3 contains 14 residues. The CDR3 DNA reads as TGTGCCAGCAGGCCGACAGGGGGCTGGGAGACCCAGTACTTC. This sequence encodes CASRPTGGWETQYF.

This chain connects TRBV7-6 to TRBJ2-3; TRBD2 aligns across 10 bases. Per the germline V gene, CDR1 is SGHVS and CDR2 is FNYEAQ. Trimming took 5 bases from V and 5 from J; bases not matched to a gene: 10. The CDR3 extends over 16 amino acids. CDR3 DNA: TGTGCCAGCAGCCTCCGATCTAGCGGGAGAATAGATACGCAGTATTTT. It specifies CASSLRSSGRIDTQYF.

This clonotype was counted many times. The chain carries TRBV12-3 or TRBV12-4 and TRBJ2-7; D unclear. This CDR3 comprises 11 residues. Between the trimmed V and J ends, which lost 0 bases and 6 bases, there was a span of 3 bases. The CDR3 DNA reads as TGTGCCAGCAGTTTAGCTCTCGAGCAGTACTTC. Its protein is CASSLALEQYF.

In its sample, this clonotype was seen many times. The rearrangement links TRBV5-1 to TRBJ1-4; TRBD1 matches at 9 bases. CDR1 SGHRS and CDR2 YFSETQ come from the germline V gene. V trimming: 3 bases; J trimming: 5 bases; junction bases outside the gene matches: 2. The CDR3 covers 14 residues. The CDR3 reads CASSSGTGNEKLFF. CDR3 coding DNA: TGCGCCAGCAGCTCCGGGACAGGGAATGAAAAACTGTTTTTT. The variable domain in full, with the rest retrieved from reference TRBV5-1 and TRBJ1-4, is KAGVTQTPRYLIKTRGQQVTLSCSPISGHRSVSWYQQTPGQGLQFLFEYFSETQRNKGNFPGRFSGRQFSNSRSEMNVSTLELGDSALYLCASSSGTGNEKLFFGSGTQLSVL.

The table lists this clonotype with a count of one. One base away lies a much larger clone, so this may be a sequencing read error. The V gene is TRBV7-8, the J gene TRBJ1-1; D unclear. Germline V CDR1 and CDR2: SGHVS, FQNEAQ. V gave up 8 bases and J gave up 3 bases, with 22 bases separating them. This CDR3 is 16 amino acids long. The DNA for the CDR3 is TGTGCCAGCGGCCCACGAATAGTCAGGACTTACACTGAAGCTTTCTTT. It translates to CASGPRIVRTYTEAFF.

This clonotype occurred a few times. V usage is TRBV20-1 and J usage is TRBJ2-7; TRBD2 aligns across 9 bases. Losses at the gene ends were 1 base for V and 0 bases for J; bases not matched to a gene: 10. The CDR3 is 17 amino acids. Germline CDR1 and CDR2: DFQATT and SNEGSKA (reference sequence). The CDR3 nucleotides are TGCAGTGCTAGAGCAGTAGGGGGTAGCGGGAGCTCCTACGAGCAGTACTTC. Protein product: CSARAVGGSGSSYEQYF.

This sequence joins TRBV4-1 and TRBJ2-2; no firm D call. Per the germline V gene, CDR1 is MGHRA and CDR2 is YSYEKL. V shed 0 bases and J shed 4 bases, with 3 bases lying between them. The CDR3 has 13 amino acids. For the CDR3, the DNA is TGCGCCAGCAGCCAAGAGGTCACCGGGGAGCTGTTTTTT. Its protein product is CASSQEVTGELFF.

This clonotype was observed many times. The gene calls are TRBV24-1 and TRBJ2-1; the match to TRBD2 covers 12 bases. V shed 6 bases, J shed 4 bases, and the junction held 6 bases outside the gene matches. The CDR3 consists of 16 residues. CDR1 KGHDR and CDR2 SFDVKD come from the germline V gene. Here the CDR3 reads CATSPRTSGAYNEQFF. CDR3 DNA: TGTGCCACCAGTCCGAGGACTAGCGGGGCTTACAATGAGCAGTTCTTC.

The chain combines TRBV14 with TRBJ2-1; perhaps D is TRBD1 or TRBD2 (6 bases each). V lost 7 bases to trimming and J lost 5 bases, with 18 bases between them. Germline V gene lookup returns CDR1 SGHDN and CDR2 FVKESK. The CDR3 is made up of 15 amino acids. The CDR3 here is CASNRLGGQNNEQFF. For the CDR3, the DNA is TGTGCCAGCAACAGACTCGGGGGACAAAACAATGAGCAGTTCTTC.

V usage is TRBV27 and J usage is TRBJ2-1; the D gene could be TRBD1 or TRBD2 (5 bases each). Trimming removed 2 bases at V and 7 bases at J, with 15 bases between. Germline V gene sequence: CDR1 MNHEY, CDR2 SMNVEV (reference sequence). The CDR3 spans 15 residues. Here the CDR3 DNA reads TGTGCCAGCAGTTTAAGTAGTCCCTGGGGGAATGAGCAGTTCTTC. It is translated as CASSLSSPWGNEQFF.

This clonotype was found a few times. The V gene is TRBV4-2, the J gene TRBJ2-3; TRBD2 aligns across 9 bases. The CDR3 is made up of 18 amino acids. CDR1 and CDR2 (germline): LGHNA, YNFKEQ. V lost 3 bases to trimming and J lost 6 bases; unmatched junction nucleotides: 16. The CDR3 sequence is CASSQDSRAGGPWDTQYF. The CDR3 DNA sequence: TGTGCCAGCAGCCAGGACTCTCGGGCGGGAGGGCCTTGGGATACGCAGTATTTT.

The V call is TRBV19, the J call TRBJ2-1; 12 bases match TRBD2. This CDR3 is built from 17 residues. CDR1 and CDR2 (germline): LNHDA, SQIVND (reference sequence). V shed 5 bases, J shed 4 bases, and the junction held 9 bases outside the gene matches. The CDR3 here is CASSDKASGRGYNEQFF. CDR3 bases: TGTGCCAGTAGTGACAAGGCTAGCGGGAGGGGATACAATGAGCAGTTCTTC.

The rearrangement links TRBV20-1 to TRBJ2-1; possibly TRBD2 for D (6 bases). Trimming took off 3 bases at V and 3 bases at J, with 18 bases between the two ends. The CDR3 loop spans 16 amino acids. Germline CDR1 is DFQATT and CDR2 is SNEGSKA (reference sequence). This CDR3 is CSASRTGGPGYNEQFF. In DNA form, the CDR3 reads TGCAGTGCTAGCAGAACCGGAGGGCCCGGCTACAATGAGCAGTTCTTC.

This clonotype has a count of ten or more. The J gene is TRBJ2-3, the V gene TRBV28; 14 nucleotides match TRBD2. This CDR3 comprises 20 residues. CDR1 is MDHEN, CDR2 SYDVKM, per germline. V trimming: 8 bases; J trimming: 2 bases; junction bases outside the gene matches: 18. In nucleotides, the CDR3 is TGTGCCAGCTCCGATCCGACCGGGACTAGCGGGAGTTTGGTCACAGATACGCAGTATTTT. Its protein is CASSDPTGTSGSLVTDTQYF. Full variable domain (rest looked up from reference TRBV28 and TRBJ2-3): DVKVTQSSRYLVKRTGEKVFLECVQDMDHENMFWYRQDPGLGLRLIYFSYDVKMKEKGDIPEGYSVSREKKERFSLILESASTNQTSMYLCASSDPTGTSGSLVTDTQYFGPGTRLTVL.

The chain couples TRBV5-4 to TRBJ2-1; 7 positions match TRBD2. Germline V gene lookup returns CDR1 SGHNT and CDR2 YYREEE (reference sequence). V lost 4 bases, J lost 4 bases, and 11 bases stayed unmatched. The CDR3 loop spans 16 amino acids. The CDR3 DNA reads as TGTGCCAGCAGCCTGTCCCCTAGCGGAGGTTACAATGAGCAGTTCTTC. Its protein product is CASSLSPSGGYNEQFF.

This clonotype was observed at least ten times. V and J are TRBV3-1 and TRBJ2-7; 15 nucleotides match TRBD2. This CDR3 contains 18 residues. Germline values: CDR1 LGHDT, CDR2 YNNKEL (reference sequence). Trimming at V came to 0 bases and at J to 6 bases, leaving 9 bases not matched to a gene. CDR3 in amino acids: CASSQDGLAGGPYLEQYF. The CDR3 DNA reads TGTGCCAGCAGCCAAGATGGACTAGCGGGAGGGCCCTATCTCGAGCAGTACTTC.

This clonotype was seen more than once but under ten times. This chain's CDR3 is CASSPQGSGANVLTF. In DNA form, the CDR3 reads TGTGCCAGCAGCCCACAGGGCTCTGGGGCCAACGTCCTGACTTTC. This chain joins TRBV7-9 and TRBJ2-6, with D maybe TRBD1 (6 bases). Between the trimmed V and J ends, which lost 5 bases and 0 bases, there was a span of 8 bases. In germline, CDR1 is SEHNR, CDR2 FQNEAQ (reference sequence). The CDR3 totals 15 residues.

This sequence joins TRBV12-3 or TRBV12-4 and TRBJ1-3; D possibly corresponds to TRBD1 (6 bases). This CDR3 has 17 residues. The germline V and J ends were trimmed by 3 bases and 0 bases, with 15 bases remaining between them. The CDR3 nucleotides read TGTGCCAGCAGTTTCGGCAGGGGCCGGAGCTCTGGAAACACCATATATTTT. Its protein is CASSFGRGRSSGNTIYF.